This TCR beta chain derives from a study of blood T cell repertoires in COVID-19. Study-level information: Sites across the United States, Italy and Spain contributed samples from acute and convalescent COVID-19. Nucleic acid was either cDNA or gDNA, and it came from T cells, B-cell-depleted T cells, or PBMCs.

Per germline, CDR1 SGHVS and CDR2 FQNEAQ. The CDR3 contains 15 residues. Trimming took off 0 bases at V and 0 bases at J, with 6 bases between the two ends. Original methodology: Amplified reference gene primers provided the basis for estimating nucleated cell counts. Profiling relied on immunoSEQ multiplex PCR, and the TCRdb table lists in-frame clones only, not all of them. V and J calls and clone size come straight from that table; D and trimming were deduced from the DNA. The profile shows some 250,000 clones, around 88% of them singletons. The clonotype was recovered from a woman aged 25 to 45 who had recovered from COVID-19. The chain carries TRBV7-8 and TRBJ1-5; D is uncertain. The sequenced sample consisted of peripheral blood. The CDR3 here is CASSLAAYSNQPQHF. The CDR3 DNA is TGTGCCAGCAGCTTAGCAGCGTATAGCAATCAGCCCCAGCATTTT.